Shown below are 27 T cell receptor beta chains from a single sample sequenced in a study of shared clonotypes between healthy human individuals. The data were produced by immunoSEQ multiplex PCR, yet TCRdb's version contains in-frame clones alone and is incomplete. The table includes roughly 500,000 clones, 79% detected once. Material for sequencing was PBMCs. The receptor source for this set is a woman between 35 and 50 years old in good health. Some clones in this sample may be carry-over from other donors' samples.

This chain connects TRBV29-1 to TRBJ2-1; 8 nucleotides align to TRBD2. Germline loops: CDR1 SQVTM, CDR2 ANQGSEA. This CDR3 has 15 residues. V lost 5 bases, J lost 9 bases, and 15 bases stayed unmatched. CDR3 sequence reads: CSVPGAGVLSGEQFF. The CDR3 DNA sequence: TGCAGCGTTCCCGGAGCGGGGGTGTTAAGTGGTGAGCAGTTCTTC.

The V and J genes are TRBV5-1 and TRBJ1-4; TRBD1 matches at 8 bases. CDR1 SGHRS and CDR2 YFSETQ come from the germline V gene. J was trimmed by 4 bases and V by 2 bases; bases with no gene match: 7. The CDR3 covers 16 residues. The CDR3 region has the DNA TGCGCCAGCAGCTTTGGGCTTGGACAGGGTAATGAAAAACTGTTTTTT. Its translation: CASSFGLGQGNEKLFF.

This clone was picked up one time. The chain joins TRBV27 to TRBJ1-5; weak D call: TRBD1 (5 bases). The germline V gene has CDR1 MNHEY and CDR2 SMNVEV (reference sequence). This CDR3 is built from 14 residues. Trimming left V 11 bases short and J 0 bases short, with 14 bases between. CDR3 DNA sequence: TGTGCCGAGCCGGGGACGCTTAGCAATCAGCCCCAGCATTTT. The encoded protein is CAEPGTLSNQPQHF.

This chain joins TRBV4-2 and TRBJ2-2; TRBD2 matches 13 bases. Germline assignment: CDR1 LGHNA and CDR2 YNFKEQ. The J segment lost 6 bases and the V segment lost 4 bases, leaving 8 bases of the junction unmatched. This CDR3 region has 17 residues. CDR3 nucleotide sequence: TGTGCCAGCAGCCCAGCCGGACTAGCGGGAGTTGCCGGGGAGCTGTTTTTT. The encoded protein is CASSPAGLAGVAGELFF.

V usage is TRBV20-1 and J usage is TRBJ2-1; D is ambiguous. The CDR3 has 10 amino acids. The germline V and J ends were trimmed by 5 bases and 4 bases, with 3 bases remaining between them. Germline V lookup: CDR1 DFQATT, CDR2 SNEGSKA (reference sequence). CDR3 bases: TGCAGTGCTCAATACAATGAGCAGTTCTTC. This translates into CSAQYNEQFF.

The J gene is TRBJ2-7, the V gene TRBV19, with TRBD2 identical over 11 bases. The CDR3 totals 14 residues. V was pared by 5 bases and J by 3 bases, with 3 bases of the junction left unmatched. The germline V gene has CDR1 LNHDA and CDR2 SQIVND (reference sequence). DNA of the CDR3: TGTGCCAGTAGTGTCGGGACTAGCGGCTACGAGCAGTACTTC. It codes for CASSVGTSGYEQYF.

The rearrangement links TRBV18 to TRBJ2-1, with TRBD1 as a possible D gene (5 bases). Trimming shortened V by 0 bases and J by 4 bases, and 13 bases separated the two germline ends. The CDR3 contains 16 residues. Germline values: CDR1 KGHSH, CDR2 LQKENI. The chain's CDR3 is CASSPPEPGWYNEQFF. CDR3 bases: TGTGCCAGCTCACCACCGGAGCCAGGGTGGTACAATGAGCAGTTCTTC. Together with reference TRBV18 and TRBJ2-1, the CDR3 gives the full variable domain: NAGVMQNPRHLVRRRGQEARLRCSPMKGHSHVYWYRQLPEEGLKFMVYLQKENIIDESGMPKERFSAEFPKEGPSILRIQQVVRGDSAAYFCASSPPEPGWYNEQFFGPGTRLTVL.

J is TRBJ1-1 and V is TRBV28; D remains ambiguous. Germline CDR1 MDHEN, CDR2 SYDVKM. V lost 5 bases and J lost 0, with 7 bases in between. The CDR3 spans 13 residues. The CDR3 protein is CASSNYMNTEAFF. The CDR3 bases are TGTGCCAGCAGTAATTATATGAACACTGAAGCTTTCTTT.

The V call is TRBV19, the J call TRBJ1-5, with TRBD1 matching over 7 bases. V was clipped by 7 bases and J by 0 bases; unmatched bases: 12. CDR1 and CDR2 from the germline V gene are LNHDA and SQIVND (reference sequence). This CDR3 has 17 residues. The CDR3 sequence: CASKNRQGASSNQPQHF. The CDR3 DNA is TGTGCCAGTAAAAACCGACAGGGTGCCTCTAGCAATCAGCCCCAGCATTTT.

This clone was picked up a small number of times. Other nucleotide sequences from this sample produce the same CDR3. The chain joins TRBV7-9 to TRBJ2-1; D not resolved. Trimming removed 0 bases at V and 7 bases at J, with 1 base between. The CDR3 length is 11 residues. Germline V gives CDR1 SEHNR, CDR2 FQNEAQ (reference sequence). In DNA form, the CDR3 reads TGTGCCAGCAGCTTAGCGAATGAGCAGTTCTTC. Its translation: CASSLANEQFF.

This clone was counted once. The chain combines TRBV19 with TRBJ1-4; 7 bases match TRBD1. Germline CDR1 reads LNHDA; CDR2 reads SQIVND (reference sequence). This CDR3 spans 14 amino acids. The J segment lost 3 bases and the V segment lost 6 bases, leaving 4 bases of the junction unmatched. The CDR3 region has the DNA TGTGCCAGTAGCAAGACAGGGTCTAATGAAAAACTGTTTTTT. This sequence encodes CASSKTGSNEKLFF. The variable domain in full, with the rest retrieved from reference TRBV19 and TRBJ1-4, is DGGITQSPKYLFRKEGQNVTLSCEQNLNHDAMYWYRQDPGQGLRLIYYSQIVNDFQKGDIAEGYSVSREKKESFPLTVTSAQKNPTAFYLCASSKTGSNEKLFFGSGTQLSVL.

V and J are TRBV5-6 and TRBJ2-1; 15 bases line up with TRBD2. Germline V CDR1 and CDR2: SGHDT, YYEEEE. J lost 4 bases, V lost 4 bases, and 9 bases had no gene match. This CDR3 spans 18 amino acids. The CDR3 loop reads CASSPNPGLAGGYNEQFF. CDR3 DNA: TGTGCCAGCAGCCCAAACCCCGGACTAGCGGGAGGGTACAATGAGCAGTTCTTC.

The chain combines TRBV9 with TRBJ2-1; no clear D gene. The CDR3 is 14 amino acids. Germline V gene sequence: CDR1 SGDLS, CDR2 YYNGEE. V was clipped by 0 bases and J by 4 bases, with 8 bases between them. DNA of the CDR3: TGTGCCAGCAGCGTAGGACATTTATACAATGAGCAGTTCTTC. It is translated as CASSVGHLYNEQFF.

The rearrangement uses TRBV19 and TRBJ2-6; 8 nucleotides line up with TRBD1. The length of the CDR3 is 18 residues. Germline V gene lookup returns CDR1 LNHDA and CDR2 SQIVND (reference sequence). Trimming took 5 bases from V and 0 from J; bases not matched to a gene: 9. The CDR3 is CASSASGTGASGANVLTF. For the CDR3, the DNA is TGTGCCAGTAGTGCCTCCGGGACAGGCGCCTCTGGGGCCAACGTCCTGACTTTC.

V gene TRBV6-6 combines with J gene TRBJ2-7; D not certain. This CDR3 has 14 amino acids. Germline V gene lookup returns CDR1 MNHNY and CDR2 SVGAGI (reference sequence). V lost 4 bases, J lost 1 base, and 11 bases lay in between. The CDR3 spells CASSLGGNSYEQYF. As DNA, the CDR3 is TGTGCCAGCAGTTTAGGCGGAAATTCCTACGAGCAGTACTTC.

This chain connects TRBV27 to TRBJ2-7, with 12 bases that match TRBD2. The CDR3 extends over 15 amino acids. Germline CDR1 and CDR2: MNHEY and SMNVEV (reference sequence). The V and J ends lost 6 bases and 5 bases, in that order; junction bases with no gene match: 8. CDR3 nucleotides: TGTGCCAGCAGCTTACGACTAGCGGGGGTCGACGAGCAGTACTTC. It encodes CASSLRLAGVDEQYF.

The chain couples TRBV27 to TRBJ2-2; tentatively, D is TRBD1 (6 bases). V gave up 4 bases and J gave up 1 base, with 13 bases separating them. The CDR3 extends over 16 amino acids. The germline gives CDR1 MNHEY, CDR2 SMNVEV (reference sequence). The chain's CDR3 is CASSSNDRLNTGELFF. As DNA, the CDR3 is TGTGCCAGCAGTTCTAATGACAGGCTGAACACCGGGGAGCTGTTTTTT.

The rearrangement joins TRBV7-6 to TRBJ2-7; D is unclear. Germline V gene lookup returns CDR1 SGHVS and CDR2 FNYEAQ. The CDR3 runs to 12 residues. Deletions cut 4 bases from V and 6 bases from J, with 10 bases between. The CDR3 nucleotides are TGTGCCAGCAGCTCCCCACTTGGCGAGCAGTACTTC. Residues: CASSSPLGEQYF.

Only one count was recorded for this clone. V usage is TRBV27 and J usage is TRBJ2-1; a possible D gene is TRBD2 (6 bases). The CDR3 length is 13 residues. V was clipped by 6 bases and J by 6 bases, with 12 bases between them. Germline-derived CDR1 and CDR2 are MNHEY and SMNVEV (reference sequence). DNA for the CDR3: TGTGCCAGCAGCGCCCGACTAGGCAATGAGCAGTTCTTC. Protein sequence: CASSARLGNEQFF.

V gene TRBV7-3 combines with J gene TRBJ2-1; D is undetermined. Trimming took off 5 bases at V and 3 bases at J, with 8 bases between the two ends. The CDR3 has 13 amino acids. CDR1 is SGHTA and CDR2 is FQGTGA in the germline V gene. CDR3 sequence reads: CASSPTVYNEQFF. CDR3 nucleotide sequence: TGTGCCAGCAGCCCTACCGTCTACAATGAGCAGTTCTTC.

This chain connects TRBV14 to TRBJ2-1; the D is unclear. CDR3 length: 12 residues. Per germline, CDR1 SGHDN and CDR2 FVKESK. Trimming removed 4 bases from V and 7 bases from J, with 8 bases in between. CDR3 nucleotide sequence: TGTGCCAGCAGCCCGACTGGGAATGAGCAGTTCTTC. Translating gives CASSPTGNEQFF.

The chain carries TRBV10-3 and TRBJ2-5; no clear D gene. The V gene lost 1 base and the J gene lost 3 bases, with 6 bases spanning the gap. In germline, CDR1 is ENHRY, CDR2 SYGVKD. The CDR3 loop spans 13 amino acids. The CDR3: CAISELAEETQYF. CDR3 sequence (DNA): TGTGCCATCAGTGAGTTGGCGGAAGAGACCCAGTACTTC.

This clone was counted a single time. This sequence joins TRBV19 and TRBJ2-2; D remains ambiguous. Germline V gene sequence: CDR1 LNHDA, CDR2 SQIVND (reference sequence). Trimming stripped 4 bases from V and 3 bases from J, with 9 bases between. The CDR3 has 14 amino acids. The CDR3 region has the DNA TGTGCCAGTAGTACCGCCCGGGACACCGGGGAGCTGTTTTTT. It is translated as CASSTARDTGELFF.

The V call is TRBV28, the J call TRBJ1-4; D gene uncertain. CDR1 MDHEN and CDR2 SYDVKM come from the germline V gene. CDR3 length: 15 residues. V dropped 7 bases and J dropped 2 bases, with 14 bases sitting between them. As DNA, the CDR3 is TGTGCCAGCACCCGGCCCGGGGTCACTAATGAAAAACTGTTTTTT. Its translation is CASTRPGVTNEKLFF.

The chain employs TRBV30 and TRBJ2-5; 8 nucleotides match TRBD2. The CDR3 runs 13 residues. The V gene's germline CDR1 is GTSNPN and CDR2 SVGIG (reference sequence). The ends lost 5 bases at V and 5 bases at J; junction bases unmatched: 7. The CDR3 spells CAWAGGSGETQYF. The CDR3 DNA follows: TGTGCCTGGGCGGGGGGCAGCGGGGAGACCCAGTACTTC.

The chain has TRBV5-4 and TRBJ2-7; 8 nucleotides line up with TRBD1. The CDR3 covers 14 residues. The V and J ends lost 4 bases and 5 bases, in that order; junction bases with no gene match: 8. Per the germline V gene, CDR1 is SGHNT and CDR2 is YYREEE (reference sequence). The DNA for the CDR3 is TGTGCCAGCAGCGACCGACAGGGGAGCAACGAGCAGTACTTC. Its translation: CASSDRQGSNEQYF.

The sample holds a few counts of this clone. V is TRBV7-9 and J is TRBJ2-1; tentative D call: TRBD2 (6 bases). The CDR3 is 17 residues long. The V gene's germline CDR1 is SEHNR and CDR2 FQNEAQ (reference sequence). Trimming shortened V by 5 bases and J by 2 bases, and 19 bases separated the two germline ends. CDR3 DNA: TGTGCCAGCAGCCCCGGGACTTCCCAATGGGCCTACAATGAGCAGTTCTTC. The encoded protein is CASSPGTSQWAYNEQFF.